This T cell receptor (beta chain) derives from a study of T cells after posttransplantation cyclophosphamide. Study conclusions and caveats: Later blood repertoires were often dominated by clones from the donor CD8+ memory compartment. TRB overlap between skin or GI tissue T cells and blood was limited.

Controls had myeloablative marrow grafts with methotrexate and calcineurin inhibitor, sampled at 1 year. As to this clone: Its antigen remains unidentified.

The data were produced by immunoSEQ multiplex PCR, yet TCRdb's version contains in-frame clones alone and is incomplete. Of around 22,000 clones in the sample, around 90% were seen once. This sequence originates from a female patient in her fifties who received an allogeneic stem cell transplant from an unrelated donor, was CMV-positive, and had chronic GVHD only. Some T cells could come from the graft donor. Here the sequenced sample was PBMCs, taken after an allogeneic stem cell transplant with a calcineurin inhibitor and methotrexate.

This CDR3 reads CASSQFRDRGANVLTF. The DNA of the CDR3 is TGCGCCAGCAGTCAATTCCGGGACAGGGGGGCCAACGTCCTGACTTTC. The gene calls are TRBV23-1 and TRBJ2-6; TRBD1 aligns across 8 bases. Being an ORF, TRBV23-1 has a function that is uncertain. The length of the CDR3 is 16 residues. Losses at the gene ends were 1 base for V and 4 bases for J; bases not matched to a gene: 3.